This is a list of T cell receptor beta chains from one sample in a study of T cell responses to AZD1222 COVID-19 vaccine. Only in-frame clones appear in the TCRdb table, and some are missing; sequencing was by immunoSEQ multiplex PCR. The sample carries 120,000 or so clones, 70% to 85% recorded once. Here the sequenced sample was peripheral blood, taken 28 days after the second AZD1222 dose. The receptor set was obtained from an adult who received the AZD1222 COVID-19 vaccine. Each CDR3 is given with its conserved first and last residue. The order of the fields is V gene, clone size, D gene, J gene, CDR3 protein, CDR3 DNA. D genes are given only for firm matches. For some rows the clone size is stated as once, few or many, or as a class when expanded; others skip it.

>TRBV29-1|NA|NA|TRBJ2-7
CSAGTLHGGPPYEQYF
TGCAGCGCGGGGACTCTTCACGGGGGACCTCCCTACGAGCAGTACTTC
>TRBV7-9|NA|TRBD2|TRBJ2-7
CASNLGGFGEQYF
TGTGCCAGCAATCTGGGAGGGTTTGGCGAGCAGTACTTC
>TRBV6-5|NA|NA|TRBJ2-7
CASWGNTYEQYF
TGTGCCAGCTGGGGGAATACCTACGAGCAGTACTTC
>TRBV9|NA|NA|TRBJ1-1
CASSVETGTEAFF
TGTGCCAGCAGCGTAGAAACAGGTACTGAAGCTTTCTTT
>TRBV7-9|once|TRBD1|TRBJ2-3
CASSYGQGVDTQYF
TGTGCCAGCAGCTACGGACAGGGGGTGGATACGCAGTATTTT
>TRBV5-1|NA|TRBD2|TRBJ2-3
CASSVTSGVNTQYF
TGCGCCAGCAGCGTGACTAGCGGGGTGAATACGCAGTATTTT
>TRBV5-1|few|NA|TRBJ2-7
CASAITEIDEQYF
TGCGCCAGCGCCATTACAGAGATTGACGAGCAGTACTTC
>TRBV29-1|NA|TRBD2|TRBJ2-1
CSVWGTSGGNNEQFF
TGCAGCGTTTGGGGGACTAGCGGGGGAAACAATGAGCAGTTCTTC
>TRBV14|NA|NA|TRBJ1-1
CASSQSTRVGAFF
TGTGCCAGCAGCCAAAGTACCAGGGTGGGGGCTTTCTTT
>TRBV4-1|NA|TRBD1|TRBJ2-1
CASSQGTGYNEQFF
TGCGCCAGCAGCCAAGGGACAGGGTACAATGAGCAGTTCTTC
>TRBV27|NA|TRBD2|TRBJ2-7
CASSLSSGGVSYEQYF
TGTGCCAGCAGTTTATCAAGCGGGGGGGTTTCCTACGAGCAGTACTTC